This entry lists 20 T cell receptor beta chains sequenced from one sample in a study of cytomegalovirus exposure and HLA in healthy donors. Primers for the PCR totalled 60 Vbeta and 13 Jbeta. Assay used: immunoSEQ multiplex PCR; TCRdb lists only in-frame clones, some missing. The table includes 110,000 to 150,000 clones, approximately 72% detected once. The sample consisted of PBMCs. These receptors were taken from a man aged 40-49 years in good health and CMV-seronegative.

This chain uses TRBV5-1 with TRBJ2-2; TRBD2 agrees at 8 bases. The trim removed 4 bases at V and 0 bases at J, leaving 5 bases unmatched. There are 16 residues in the CDR3. Germline assignment: CDR1 SGHRS and CDR2 YFSETQ. For the CDR3, the DNA is TGCGCCAGCAGCCTCCTTAGCGGGGCGAACACCGGGGAGCTGTTTTTT. This sequence encodes CASSLLSGANTGELFF.

The CDR3 protein is CASSQGLGDTQYF. CDR3 bases: TGTGCCAGCAGCCAAGGACTAGGGGATACGCAGTATTTT. This sequence joins TRBV14 and TRBJ2-3; TRBD2 is a possible D gene (6 bases). The CDR3 is made up of 13 amino acids. Germline CDR1 is SGHDN and CDR2 is FVKESK. Trimming pared 1 base from V and 6 bases from J, leaving 8 bases between.

The chain employs TRBV30 and TRBJ2-1; 11 bases align to TRBD2. CDR1 and CDR2 from the germline V gene are GTSNPN and SVGIG (reference sequence). The CDR3 contains 15 residues. The trim removed 4 bases at V and 4 bases at J, leaving 6 bases unmatched. CDR3 protein: CAWNIAGGRYNEQFF. The CDR3 region has the DNA TGTGCCTGGAATATAGCGGGAGGGCGGTACAATGAGCAGTTCTTC.

The rearrangement links TRBV6-1 to TRBJ1-2; D is unclear. The CDR3 is 14 residues long. Trimming shortened V by 0 bases and J by 4 bases, and 9 bases separated the two germline ends. Germline loops: CDR1 MNHNS, CDR2 SASEGT. CDR3 protein: CASSEAGRTYGYTF. The CDR3 DNA sequence: TGTGCCAGCAGTGAAGCTGGCCGCACCTATGGCTACACCTTC.

This chain links TRBV5-1 with TRBJ1-1; TRBD1 matches at 8 bases. CDR1 is SGHRS and CDR2 is YFSETQ in the germline V gene. The CDR3 consists of 16 residues. Trimming at V came to 4 bases and at J to 3 bases, leaving 11 bases not matched to a gene. DNA of the CDR3: TGCGCCAGCAGCCCTCGGACAGGGCGAACCGACACTGAAGCTTTCTTT. Protein: CASSPRTGRTDTEAFF.

The rearrangement links TRBV7-8 to TRBJ2-6; 9 bases fit TRBD1. V was pared by 1 base and J by 3 bases, with 4 bases of the junction left unmatched. Germline-derived CDR1 and CDR2 are SGHVS and FQNEAQ. The CDR3 loop spans 17 amino acids. CDR3 amino acids: CASSLVDRGNGANVLTF. DNA for the CDR3: TGTGCCAGCAGCTTAGTCGACAGGGGGAATGGGGCCAACGTCCTGACTTTC.

This clone was detected only a few times. CDR3 sequence: CASSRNNRGPGNTIYF. CDR3 nucleotide sequence: TGCGCCAGCAGCCGAAACAACAGGGGTCCTGGAAACACCATATATTTT. This sequence joins TRBV4-3 and TRBJ1-3; 7 nucleotides agree with TRBD1. Germline V gene sequence: CDR1 LGHNA, CDR2 YSLEER. The CDR3 runs to 16 residues. V dropped 4 bases and J dropped 2; count of bases not matched to a gene: 8.

This clone has more than one count but fewer than ten. The rearrangement uses TRBV5-6 and TRBJ1-6; D possibly corresponds to TRBD1 (6 bases). V was shortened by 0 bases and J by 5 bases, with 6 bases between the two germline ends. In germline, CDR1 is SGHDT, CDR2 YYEEEE. The CDR3 sequence is 14 residues long. The CDR3 sequence is CASSLGTDNSPLHF. CDR3 in DNA: TGTGCCAGCAGCTTGGGGACAGATAATTCACCCCTCCACTTT.

The V gene is TRBV28, the J gene TRBJ2-1; 10 bases fit TRBD2. CDR3 length: 15 amino acids. Trimming took 9 bases from V and 2 from J; bases not matched to a gene: 7. In germline, CDR1 is MDHEN, CDR2 SYDVKM. Written as DNA, the CDR3 is TGTGCCAGTATGAGCGGGAGGGAGGCCTACAATGAGCAGTTCTTC. Translating it yields CASMSGREAYNEQFF.

This rearrangement joins TRBV7-2 to TRBJ2-6, with 10 bases identical to TRBD2. J was trimmed by 1 base and V by 5 bases; bases with no gene match: 8. This CDR3 spans 18 amino acids. Germline lookup yields CDR1 SGHTA and CDR2 FQGNSA. The CDR3 DNA reads as TGTGCCAGCAGCCCCCCCGGGGGACTAGCGTCTGGGGCCAACGTCCTGACTTTC. Amino acids: CASSPPGGLASGANVLTF.

The chain uses TRBV6-6 and TRBJ2-2; D gene ambiguous. The CDR3 runs 15 residues. Between the trimmed V and J ends, which lost 2 bases and 3 bases, there was a span of 10 bases. From germline, CDR1 is MNHNY and CDR2 SVGAGI (reference sequence). The CDR3 reads CASSYTSWHTGELFF. CDR3 nucleotides: TGTGCCAGCAGTTACACCTCTTGGCACACCGGGGAGCTGTTTTTT.

V gene TRBV5-4 combines with J gene TRBJ2-1, with 8 bases aligning to TRBD2. The germline CDR1 and CDR2 sequences are SGHNT and YYREEE (reference sequence). V trimming: 7 bases; J trimming: 4 bases; junction bases outside the gene matches: 4. This CDR3 contains 13 residues. CDR3 region: CASGTSRYNEQFF. The CDR3 DNA is TGTGCCAGCGGGACTAGTCGGTACAATGAGCAGTTCTTC.

This chain uses TRBV4-1 with TRBJ1-1; D unclear. The V gene's germline CDR1 is MGHRA and CDR2 YSYEKL. Trimming removed 1 base at V and 0 bases at J, with 9 bases between. The CDR3 spans 15 residues. DNA of the CDR3: TGCGCCAGCAGCCAAGGTGGAGCCATGAACACTGAAGCTTTCTTT. This sequence encodes CASSQGGAMNTEAFF.

In its sample, this clone was seen a few times. The chain uses TRBV4-3 and TRBJ2-2; tentatively, D is TRBD1 (6 bases). Germline V gives CDR1 LGHNA, CDR2 YSLEER. Trimming pared 5 bases from V and 0 bases from J, leaving 16 bases between. The length of the CDR3 is 17 residues. The CDR3 loop reads CASSSMPGTTNTGELFF. CDR3 bases: TGCGCCAGCAGCTCAATGCCCGGGACAACGAACACCGGGGAGCTGTTTTTT.

This clone was seen only once. The chain employs TRBV6-5 and TRBJ2-1; 8 positions agree with TRBD1. V trimming: 5 bases; J trimming: 1 base; junction bases outside the gene matches: 1. The CDR3 totals 14 residues. The germline CDR1 and CDR2 sequences are MNHEY and SVGAGI. CDR3 sequence: CASSRTGSYNEQFF. The CDR3 DNA sequence: TGTGCCAGCAGTCGGACAGGGTCCTACAATGAGCAGTTCTTC.

V gene TRBV29-1 combines with J gene TRBJ1-2, with 7 bases matching TRBD1. Trimming cost V 1 base and J 8 bases; bases outside gene matches: 7. CDR1 and CDR2 (germline): SQVTM, ANQGSEA. The CDR3 is made up of 13 amino acids. The CDR3 spells CSVEVPGTEGYTF. DNA of the CDR3: TGCAGCGTTGAAGTGCCCGGGACAGAAGGCTACACCTTC.

The chain has TRBV6-5 and TRBJ2-5, with D unresolved. The DNA matches TRBJ2-7 better at its end, which makes the J call doubtful. Germline CDR1 is MNHEY and CDR2 is SVGAGI. The CDR3 is 14 residues long. The CDR3 sequence: CASSYVSGSYEQYF. CDR3 coding DNA: TGTGCCAGCAGTTACGTTTCCGGTTCCTACGAGCAGTACTTC.

As DNA, the CDR3 is TGTGCCAGCAGTGAGGGGGTGGGGTTCTATGGCTACACCTTC. The encoded protein is CASSEGVGFYGYTF. This chain connects TRBV28 to TRBJ1-2; possibly TRBD1 for D (6 bases). V was clipped by 5 bases and J by 4 bases, with 14 bases between them. There are 14 residues in the CDR3. The germline gives CDR1 MDHEN, CDR2 SYDVKM.

The chain uses TRBV18 and TRBJ1-6; TRBD1 might be the D (6 bases). From germline, CDR1 is KGHSH and CDR2 LQKENI. Trimming took 8 bases from V and 6 from J, leaving 11 bases between them. The CDR3 sequence is 13 residues long. CDR3 residues: CASHGQSNSPLHF. CDR3 bases: TGTGCCAGCCATGGACAGTCTAATTCACCCCTCCACTTT. The full variable domain, with the rest looked up from reference TRBV18 and TRBJ1-6, is NAGVMQNPRHLVRRRGQEARLRCSPMKGHSHVYWYRQLPEEGLKFMVYLQKENIIDESGMPKERFSAEFPKEGPSILRIQQVVRGDSAAYFCASHGQSNSPLHFGNGTRLTVT.

This chain uses TRBV19 with TRBJ2-5, with TRBD1 matching 9 bases. Germline V gives CDR1 LNHDA, CDR2 SQIVND (reference sequence). J was trimmed by 4 bases and V by 3 bases; bases with no gene match: 15. This CDR3 region has 18 residues. The CDR3 loop is CASSIRGLTGGMSETQYF. The CDR3 DNA is TGTGCCAGTAGTATTAGGGGTCTGACAGGGGGAATGTCAGAGACCCAGTACTTC.